This T cell receptor beta chain comes out of a study of OX40 agonist ivuxolimab in advanced cancers. Whole-study context: The diagnoses of dose-escalation patients were hepatocellular carcinoma, melanoma, renal cell or head and neck cancer. With a range of roughly 20 to 85, age averaged approximately 64 years, and 70% to 85% were male. Study-wide findings and caveats: Clonal expansion from baseline to week 6 occurred in both CD4+ and CD8+ T cells. CD8+ T cells (on average) carried more expanded clones than CD4+ T cells.

Only in-frame clones appear in the TCRdb table, and some are missing; sequencing was by immunoSEQ multiplex PCR. The sample has roughly 76,000 clones, around 85% seen once. This CDR3 is built from 14 residues. Germline CDR1 reads SGHTA; CDR2 reads FQGNSA. V lost 1 base and J lost 0, with 6 bases in between. A word on this clone: Antigen specificity is unknown.

The clonotype comes from an adult with an advanced solid tumor such as melanoma, head and neck, liver or kidney cancer. The material sequenced was CD4+ or CD8+ T cells sorted from blood, taken in a trial of the OX40 agonist ivuxolimab. This chain uses TRBV7-2 with TRBJ1-1; D unresolved. The CDR3 DNA sequence: TGTGCCAGCAGCTTAGTTAACATGAACACTGAAGCTTTCTTT. Its translation: CASSLVNMNTEAFF.